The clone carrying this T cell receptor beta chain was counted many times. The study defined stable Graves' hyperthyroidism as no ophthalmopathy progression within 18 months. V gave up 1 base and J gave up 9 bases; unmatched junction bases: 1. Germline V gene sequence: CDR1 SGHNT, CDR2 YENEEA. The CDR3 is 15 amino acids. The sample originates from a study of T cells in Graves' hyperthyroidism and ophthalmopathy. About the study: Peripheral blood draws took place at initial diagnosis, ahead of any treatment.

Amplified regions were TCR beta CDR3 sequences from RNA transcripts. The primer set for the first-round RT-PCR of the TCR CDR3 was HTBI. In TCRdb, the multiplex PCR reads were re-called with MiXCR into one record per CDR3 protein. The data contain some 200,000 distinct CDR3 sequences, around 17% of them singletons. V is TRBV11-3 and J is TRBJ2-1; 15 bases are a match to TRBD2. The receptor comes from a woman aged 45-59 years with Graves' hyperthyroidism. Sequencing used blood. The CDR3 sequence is CASSLGTSGRGEQFF. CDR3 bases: TGTGCCAGCAGCTTAGGGACTAGCGGGAGGGGTGAGCAGTTCTTC.